Listed here are 9 T cell receptor beta chains from one sample, sequenced in a study of immunodeficiency. Method: immunoSEQ multiplex PCR; TCRdb's copy keeps in-frame clones and lacks some. The table lists 800 to 900 clones, 85% to 95% of them singletons. The material sequenced was CD4+ T cells from blood. The receptors stem from a human donor in good health.

The J gene is TRBJ2-4, the V gene TRBV10-3; D tentatively reads TRBD1 or TRBD2 (6 bases each). The CDR3 spans 16 residues. Trimming pared 5 bases from V and 1 base from J, leaving 15 bases between. CDR1 ENHRY and CDR2 SYGVKD come from the germline V gene. The CDR3 DNA follows: TGTGCCATCAGTAACGGGGGCGTGGCGGCCAAAAACATTCAGTACTTC. Its protein product is CAISNGGVAAKNIQYF.

The sample holds one count of this clone. The chain joins TRBV6-5 to TRBJ1-1; D is unclear. The ends were cut back, 5 bases at V and 1 base at J, with 8 bases in the middle. Germline CDR1 is MNHEY and CDR2 is SVGAGI. This CDR3 spans 13 amino acids. The CDR3 region has the DNA TGTGCCAGCAGTAGAGTAAGGAACACTGAAGCTTTCTTT. This translates into CASSRVRNTEAFF.

The chain combines TRBV21-1 with TRBJ2-2; the DNA was not compared with TRBD1, the D call given in the table. TRBV21-1 is a listed pseudogene. The CDR3 contains 15 residues. CDR3: CASSFHRVNAGELFF. As DNA, the CDR3 is TGTGCCAGCAGCTTTCACAGGGTCAACGCCGGGGAGCTGTTTTTT.

The chain has TRBV5-1 and TRBJ1-2, with D perhaps matching TRBD1 (5 bases). The CDR3 contains 13 residues. The germline CDR1 and CDR2 sequences are SGHRS and YFSETQ. With 4 bases removed from V and 8 bases from J, the gap between germline ends came to 15 bases. The CDR3 sequence: CASSPTGGSGYTF. The CDR3 nucleotides read TGCGCCAGCAGCCCAACGGGGGGGTCGGGCTACACCTTC. Drawing the rest from reference TRBV5-1 and TRBJ1-2, the complete variable domain is KAGVTQTPRYLIKTRGQQVTLSCSPISGHRSVSWYQQTPGQGLQFLFEYFSETQRNKGNFPGRFSGRQFSNSRSEMNVSTLELGDSALYLCASSPTGGSGYTFGSGTRLTVV.

The chain uses TRBV4-1 and TRBJ2-5; tentative D call: TRBD2 (6 bases). This CDR3 comprises 15 residues. Germline V CDR1 and CDR2: MGHRA, YSYEKL. Trimming took 1 base from V and 5 from J, leaving 14 bases between them. The CDR3 reads CASSQAGVYGETQYF. In DNA form, the CDR3 reads TGCGCCAGCAGCCAAGCGGGGGTATATGGCGAGACCCAGTACTTC.

The rearrangement uses TRBV30 and TRBJ2-1; D may be TRBD1 (5 bases). CDR3 length: 14 residues. Deletions cut 1 base from V and 9 bases from J, with 16 bases between. The germline V gene has CDR1 GTSNPN and CDR2 SVGIG (reference sequence). DNA for the CDR3: TGTGCCTGGAGTGGGGCAGGGTGGGTTAGTGAGCAGTTCTTC. Its translation: CAWSGAGWVSEQFF.

The rearrangement uses TRBV19 and TRBJ1-2; no firm D call. The CDR3 length is 13 residues. V shed 6 bases and J shed 1 base, with 9 bases lying between them. Germline values: CDR1 LNHDA, CDR2 SQIVND (reference sequence). The CDR3 DNA sequence: TGTGCCAGTAGACCTGACGGTAACTATGGCTACACCTTC. Translation gives CASRPDGNYGYTF.

The chain uses TRBV7-2 and TRBJ2-3; D gene unclear. CDR1 is SGHTA and CDR2 is FQGNSA in the germline V gene. The V and J ends lost 5 bases and 0 bases respectively, with 6 bases between them. This CDR3 is 13 amino acids long. The CDR3 bases are TGTGCCAGCAGCCTTCAAAGCACAGATACGCAGTATTTT. Amino acid sequence: CASSLQSTDTQYF.

The chain recombines TRBV5-6 with TRBJ1-3; D gene ambiguous. Germline CDR1 is SGHDT and CDR2 is YYEEEE. The V end was cut by 1 base, the J end by 4 bases, with 6 bases between. The CDR3 spans 13 residues. Here the CDR3 DNA reads TGTGCCAGCAGCTTGTTCATGGGAAACACCATATATTTT. Residues: CASSLFMGNTIYF.